What follows is one T cell receptor beta chain and its context. Its antigen is still unknown. V gave up 1 base and J gave up 0 bases; unmatched junction bases: 11. In germline, CDR1 is SGHRS, CDR2 YFSETQ. The CDR3 spans 18 residues. Described time point: healthy volunteer bleed at 2 weeks. It was unfractionated whole blood from which total RNA was extracted. Single cDNA molecules in the library carried unique molecular identifiers attached during preparation. TCRdb re-called the RACE reads with MiXCR, one entry per CDR3 protein. This sample has some 90,000 distinct CDR3 sequences, with approximately 8.2% found just once. This specimen belongs to a study of human T cells and chemical hapten exposure. Study-wide results and caveats: Unchanged with DPC sensitization were TCRs above 1 in 1000 frequency.

The receptor was isolated from a female donor in good health. Some clones in this sample may be carry-over from other donors' samples. This rearrangement joins TRBV5-1 to TRBJ2-7; TRBD2 matches at 9 bases. The specimen was whole blood. The DNA of the CDR3 is TGCGCCAGCAGCTTGCCCGATCTACTAGCGGGTTGCTCCTACGAGCAGTACTTC. It encodes CASSLPDLLAGCSYEQYF.